This entry concerns a single T cell receptor beta chain. This sample is drawn from a study of T cells in localized non-small cell lung cancer. Deletions cut 6 bases from V and 0 bases from J, with 9 bases between. CDR1 and CDR2 (germline): SQVTM, ANQGSEA. This CDR3 has 13 residues. Only in-frame clones appear in the TCRdb table, and some are missing; sequencing was by immunoSEQ multiplex PCR. The top ten hold over 1.5% of the sample, which has about 130,000 clones, roughly 90% seen once. The chain is built from TRBV29-1 and TRBJ2-1; D call uncertain. The sample consisted of peripheral blood, taken before any cancer treatment. This receptor was obtained from a female donor of 60 years or more with stage I lung adenocarcinoma. The CDR3 nucleotides are TGCAGCGTGTCCGGTCCCTCCTACAATGAGCAGTTCTTC. Its protein product is CSVSGPSYNEQFF.